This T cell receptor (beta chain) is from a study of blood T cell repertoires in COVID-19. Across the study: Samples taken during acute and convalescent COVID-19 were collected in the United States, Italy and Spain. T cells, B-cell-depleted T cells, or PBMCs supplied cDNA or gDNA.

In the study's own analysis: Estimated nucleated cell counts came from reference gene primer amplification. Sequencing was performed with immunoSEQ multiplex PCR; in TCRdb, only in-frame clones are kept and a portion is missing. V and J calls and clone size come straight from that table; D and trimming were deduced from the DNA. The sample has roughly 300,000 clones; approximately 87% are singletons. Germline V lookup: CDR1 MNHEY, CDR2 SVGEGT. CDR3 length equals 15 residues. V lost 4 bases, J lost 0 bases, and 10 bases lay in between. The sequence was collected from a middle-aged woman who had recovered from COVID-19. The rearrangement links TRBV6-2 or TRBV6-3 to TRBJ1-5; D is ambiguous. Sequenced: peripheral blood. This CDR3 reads CASSWEVDSNQPQHF. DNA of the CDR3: TGTGCCAGCAGTTGGGAGGTTGATAGCAATCAGCCCCAGCATTTT.